This T cell receptor (beta chain) originates from a study of T cells in Graves' hyperthyroidism and ophthalmopathy. This clonotype came up a few times. Its antigen remains unidentified. Findings and caveats of the study: The model foresaw ophthalmopathy a median around 6 months prior to onset.

Each ophthalmopathy patient scored at least 3 on the Clinical Activity Score and at least 4 on NOSPECS grade, with duration under 3 months. Germline CDR1 MNHNS, CDR2 SASEGT. This CDR3 has 13 residues. V was cut by 3 bases and J by 6 bases, with 9 bases left in between. Amplified TCR beta CDR3 regions derived from RNA transcripts. Carried out on the TCR CDR3, a first-round RT-PCR used the HTBI primer set. TCRdb re-derived calls from the multiplex PCR reads in MiXCR, one entry per CDR3 protein. The repertoire holds around 600,000 distinct CDR3 sequences, with approximately 14% as singletons. The rearrangement joins TRBV6-1 to TRBJ1-5, with D possibly matching TRBD1 (5 bases). This TCR came from a woman aged 50 to 60 with Graves' ophthalmopathy. The sequenced sample consisted of blood. CDR3 amino acids: CASSEGLGQPQHF. The CDR3 bases are TGTGCCAGCAGTGAGGGGCTCGGTCAGCCCCAGCATTTT.